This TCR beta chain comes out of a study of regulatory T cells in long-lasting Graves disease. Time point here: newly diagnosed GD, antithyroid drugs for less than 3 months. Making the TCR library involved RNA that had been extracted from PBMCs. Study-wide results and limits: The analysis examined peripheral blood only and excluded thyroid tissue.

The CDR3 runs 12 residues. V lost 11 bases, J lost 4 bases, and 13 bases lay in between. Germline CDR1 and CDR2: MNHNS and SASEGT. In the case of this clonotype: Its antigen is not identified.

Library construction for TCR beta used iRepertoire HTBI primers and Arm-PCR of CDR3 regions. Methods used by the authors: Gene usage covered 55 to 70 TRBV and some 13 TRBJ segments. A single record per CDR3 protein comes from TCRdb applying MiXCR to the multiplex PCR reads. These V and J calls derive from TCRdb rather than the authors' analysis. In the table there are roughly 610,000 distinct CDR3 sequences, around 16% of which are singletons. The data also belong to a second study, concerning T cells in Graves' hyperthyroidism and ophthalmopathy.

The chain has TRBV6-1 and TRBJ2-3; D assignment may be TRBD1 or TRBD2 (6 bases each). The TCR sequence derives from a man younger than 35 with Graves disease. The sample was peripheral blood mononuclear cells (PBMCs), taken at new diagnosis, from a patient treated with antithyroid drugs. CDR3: CASLGGADTQYF. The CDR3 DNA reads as TGTGCCTCCCTCGGGGGCGCAGATACGCAGTATTTT.